The clone carrying this T cell receptor beta chain was recorded once. This specimen belongs to a study of shared clonotypes between healthy human individuals. Study overall: Per-donor plates numbered three CD4 naive, three CD4 memory, two CD8 naive and one CD8 memory.

The V end was cut by 2 bases, the J end by 2 bases, with 7 bases between. Germline CDR1 SGHKS, CDR2 YYEKEE (reference sequence). The CDR3 has 13 residues. TCRdb's table, derived via immunoSEQ multiplex PCR, lists solely in-frame clones and lacks some. This sample has approximately 1.4 million clones; roughly 98% occur once, and the top ten carry 0.4% to 0.45%. This receptor was taken from a man aged 25 to 40 in good health. The chain has TRBV5-5 and TRBJ1-2, with D hard to call. The sequencing sample was made of naive CD4+ T cells sorted from blood. Specified subset: CD45RA+ positively selected. The CDR3 coding sequence is TGTGCCAGCAGCTTCCGTGTAAACTATGGCTACACCTTC. This sequence encodes CASSFRVNYGYTF.